This T cell receptor (beta chain) was found in a study of cytomegalovirus exposure and HLA in healthy donors. Overall study: Earlier findings included some 120 million unique TCR beta sequences obtained from 150 million to 200 million T cells.

Trimming took off 1 base at V and 5 bases at J, with 11 bases between the two ends. Germline V lookup: CDR1 SGHAT, CDR2 FQNNGV. CDR3 size: 14 residues. This clone showed up just a few times. Antigen: not known. Nominally healthy donors provided the samples, though records likely missed some immune exposures. It was with 60 Vbeta and 13 Jbeta primers that the PCR ran. The method was immunoSEQ multiplex PCR; TCRdb's version includes in-frame clones alone and lacks a portion of them. The table has around 140,000 clones, 76% seen once. Study-wide results and limits: Available immune exposure information was restricted to CMV serostatus only. A later analysis found TCR association rates differed by HLA locus, highest for DRB1 and lowest for HLA-C.

The receptor comes from a female donor in good health and CMV-seropositive. The J gene is TRBJ1-1, the V gene TRBV11-2, with D tentatively TRBD1 (6 bases). Sequencing used PBMCs. As DNA, the CDR3 is TGTGCCAGCAGCTTAGTCAGGGGCGTTACTGAAGCTTTCTTT. Translation gives CASSLVRGVTEAFF.